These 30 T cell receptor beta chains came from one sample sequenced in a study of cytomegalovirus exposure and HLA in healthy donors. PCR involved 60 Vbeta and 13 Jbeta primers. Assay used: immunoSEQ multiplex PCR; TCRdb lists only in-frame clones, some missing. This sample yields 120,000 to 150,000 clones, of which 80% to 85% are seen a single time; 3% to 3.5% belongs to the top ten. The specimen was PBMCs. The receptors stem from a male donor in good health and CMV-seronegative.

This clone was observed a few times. As DNA, the CDR3 is TGTGCCAGCAGCTTAGACGGCCAGCGGGTCTACGAGCAGTACTTC. Amino acid sequence: CASSLDGQRVYEQYF. The rearrangement links TRBV7-6 to TRBJ2-7; TRBD2 is a possible D gene (6 bases). Germline V gene data show CDR1 as SGHVS and CDR2 as FNYEAQ. The V end was cut by 1 base, the J end by 3 bases, with 13 bases between. This CDR3 comprises 15 residues.

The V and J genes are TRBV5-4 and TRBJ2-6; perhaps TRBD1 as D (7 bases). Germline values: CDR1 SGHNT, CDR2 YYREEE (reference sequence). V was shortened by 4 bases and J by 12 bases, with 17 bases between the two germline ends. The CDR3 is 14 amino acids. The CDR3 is CASSPGGQGSVLTF. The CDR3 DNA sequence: TGTGCCAGCAGCCCAGGGGGGCAGGGATCCGTCCTGACTTTC.

CDR3: CSVDGRQGNSYEQYF. CDR3 nucleotides: TGCAGCGTTGACGGGCGACAGGGCAACTCCTACGAGCAGTACTTC. The rearrangement uses TRBV29-1 and TRBJ2-7, with 7 bases lining up with TRBD1. Germline V gene sequence: CDR1 SQVTM, CDR2 ANQGSEA. J gave up 0 bases and V 3 bases, and 8 bases lay outside the gene matches. The CDR3 is 15 residues long.

The CDR3 sequence: CASSQVGGSVGKLFF. Written as DNA, the CDR3 is TGTGCCAGCAGCCAAGTAGGGGGCTCCGTCGGAAAACTGTTTTTT. The chain recombines TRBV14 with TRBJ1-4; 7 positions agree with TRBD1. Germline V gives CDR1 SGHDN, CDR2 FVKESK. Losses at the gene ends were 1 base for V and 10 bases for J; bases not matched to a gene: 9. The CDR3 is 15 amino acids.

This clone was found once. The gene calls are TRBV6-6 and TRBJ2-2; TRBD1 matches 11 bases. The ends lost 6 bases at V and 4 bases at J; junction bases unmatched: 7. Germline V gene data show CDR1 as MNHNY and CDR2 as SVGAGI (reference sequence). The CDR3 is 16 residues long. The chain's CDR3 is CASSRKGQGGTGELFF. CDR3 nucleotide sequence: TGTGCCAGCAGCCGAAAGGGACAGGGGGGCACCGGGGAGCTGTTTTTT.

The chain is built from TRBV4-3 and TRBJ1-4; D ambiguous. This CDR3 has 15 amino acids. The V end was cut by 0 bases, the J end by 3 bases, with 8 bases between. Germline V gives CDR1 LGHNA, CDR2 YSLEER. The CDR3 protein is CASSQEAQSNEKLFF. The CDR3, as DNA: TGCGCCAGCAGCCAAGAAGCACAGTCTAATGAAAAACTGTTTTTT.

The CDR3 reads CASSHQSGNTEAFF. Here the CDR3 DNA reads TGCGCCAGCAGCCATCAGTCAGGAAACACTGAAGCTTTCTTT. The chain employs TRBV4-3 and TRBJ1-1, with no clear D. The germline V gene encodes CDR1 LGHNA and CDR2 YSLEER. V lost 3 bases and J lost 2, with 10 bases in between. CDR3 length: 14 amino acids.

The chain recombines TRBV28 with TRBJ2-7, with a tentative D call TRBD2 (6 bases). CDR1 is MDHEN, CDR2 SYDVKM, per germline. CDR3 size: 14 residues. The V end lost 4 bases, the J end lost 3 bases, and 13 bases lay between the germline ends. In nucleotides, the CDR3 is TGTGCCAGCAGTTCAAGCGGGCCCAGCTACGAGCAGTACTTC. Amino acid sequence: CASSSSGPSYEQYF.

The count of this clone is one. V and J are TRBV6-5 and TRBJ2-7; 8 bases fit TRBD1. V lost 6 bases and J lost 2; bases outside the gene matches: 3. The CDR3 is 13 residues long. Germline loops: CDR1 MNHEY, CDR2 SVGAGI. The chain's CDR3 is CASRATGAYEQYF. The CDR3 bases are TGTGCCAGCAGAGCGACAGGGGCCTACGAGCAGTACTTC.

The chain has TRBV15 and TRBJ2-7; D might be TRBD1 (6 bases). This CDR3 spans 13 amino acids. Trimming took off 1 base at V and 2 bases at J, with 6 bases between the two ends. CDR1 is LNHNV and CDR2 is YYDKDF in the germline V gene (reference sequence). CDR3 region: CATSRGDTYEQYF. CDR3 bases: TGTGCCACCAGCAGAGGGGACACCTACGAGCAGTACTTC.

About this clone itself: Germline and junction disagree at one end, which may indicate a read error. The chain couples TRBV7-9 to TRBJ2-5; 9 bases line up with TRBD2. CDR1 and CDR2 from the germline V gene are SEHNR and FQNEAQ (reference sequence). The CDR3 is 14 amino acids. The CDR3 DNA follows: TGTGCCAGCAGCCTAGCGGGACTTCAAGAGACCCAGTACTTC. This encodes CASSLAGLQETQYF.

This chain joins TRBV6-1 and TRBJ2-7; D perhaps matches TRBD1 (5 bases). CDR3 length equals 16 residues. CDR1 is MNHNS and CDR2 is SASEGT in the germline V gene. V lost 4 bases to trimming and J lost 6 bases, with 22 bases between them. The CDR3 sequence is CASSGVTGTPFGEQYF. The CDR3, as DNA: TGTGCCAGCAGTGGGGTTACAGGAACCCCTTTCGGCGAGCAGTACTTC.

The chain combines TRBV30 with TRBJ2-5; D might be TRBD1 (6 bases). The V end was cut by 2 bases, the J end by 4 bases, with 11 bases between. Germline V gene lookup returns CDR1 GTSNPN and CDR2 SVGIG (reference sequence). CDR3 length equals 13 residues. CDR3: CAWSTGTRETQYF. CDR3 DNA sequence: TGTGCCTGGAGTACAGGGACGAGAGAGACCCAGTACTTC.

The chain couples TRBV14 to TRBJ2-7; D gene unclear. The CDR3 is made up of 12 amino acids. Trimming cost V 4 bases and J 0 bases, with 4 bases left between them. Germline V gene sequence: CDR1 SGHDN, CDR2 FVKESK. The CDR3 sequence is CASSPVSYEQYF. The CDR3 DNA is TGTGCCAGCAGCCCAGTCTCCTACGAGCAGTACTTC.

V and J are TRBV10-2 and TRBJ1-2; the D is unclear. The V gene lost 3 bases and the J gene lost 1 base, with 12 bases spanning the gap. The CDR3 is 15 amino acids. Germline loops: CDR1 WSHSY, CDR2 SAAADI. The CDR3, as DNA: TGCGCCAGCAGTGAAGAAGGCCGGGGTAACTATGGCTACACCTTC. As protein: CASSEEGRGNYGYTF.

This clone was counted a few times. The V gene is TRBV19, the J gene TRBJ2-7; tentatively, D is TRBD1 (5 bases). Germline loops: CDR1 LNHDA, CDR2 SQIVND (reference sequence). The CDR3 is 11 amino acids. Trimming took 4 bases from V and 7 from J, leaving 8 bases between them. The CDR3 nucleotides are TGTGCCAGTAGTAGTAACAGGGAGCAGTACTTC. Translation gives CASSSNREQYF.

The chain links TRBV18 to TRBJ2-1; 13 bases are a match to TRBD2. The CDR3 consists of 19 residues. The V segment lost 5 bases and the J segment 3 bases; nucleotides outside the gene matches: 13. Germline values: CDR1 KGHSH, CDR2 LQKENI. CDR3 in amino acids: CASSYGLAGARPDYNEQFF. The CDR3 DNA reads TGTGCCAGCTCATATGGACTAGCGGGGGCCCGCCCCGACTACAATGAGCAGTTCTTC.

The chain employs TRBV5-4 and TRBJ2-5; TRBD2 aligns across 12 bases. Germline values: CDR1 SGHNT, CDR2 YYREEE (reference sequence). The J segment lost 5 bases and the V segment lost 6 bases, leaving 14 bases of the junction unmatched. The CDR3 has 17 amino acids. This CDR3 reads CASNLHQTSGGLETQYF. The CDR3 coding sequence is TGTGCCAGCAACTTACACCAGACTAGCGGGGGATTGGAGACCCAGTACTTC.

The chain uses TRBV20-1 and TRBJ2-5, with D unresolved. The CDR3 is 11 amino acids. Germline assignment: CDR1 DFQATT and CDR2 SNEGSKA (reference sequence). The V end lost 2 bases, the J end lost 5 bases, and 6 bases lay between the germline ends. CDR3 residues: CSARPGETQYF. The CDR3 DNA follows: TGCAGTGCTAGACCCGGGGAGACCCAGTACTTC.

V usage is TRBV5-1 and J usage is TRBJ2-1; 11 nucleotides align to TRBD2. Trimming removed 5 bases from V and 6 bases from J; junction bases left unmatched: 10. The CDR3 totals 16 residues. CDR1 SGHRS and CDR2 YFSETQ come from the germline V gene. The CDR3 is CASRPSGGSRGNEQFF. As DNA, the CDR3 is TGCGCCAGCAGACCTAGCGGGGGGTCCCGAGGCAATGAGCAGTTCTTC.

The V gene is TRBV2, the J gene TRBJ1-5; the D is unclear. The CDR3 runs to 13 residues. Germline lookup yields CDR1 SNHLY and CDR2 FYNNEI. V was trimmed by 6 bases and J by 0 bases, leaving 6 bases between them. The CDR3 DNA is TGTGCCAGCAGGGGCAGTAGCAATCAGCCCCAGCATTTT. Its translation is CASRGSSNQPQHF. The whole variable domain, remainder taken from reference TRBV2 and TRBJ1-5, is EPEVTQTPSHQVTQMGQEVILRCVPISNHLYFYWYRQILGQKVEFLVSFYNNEISEKSEIFDDQFSVERPDGSNFTLKIRSTKLEDSAMYFCASRGSSNQPQHFGDGTRLSIL.

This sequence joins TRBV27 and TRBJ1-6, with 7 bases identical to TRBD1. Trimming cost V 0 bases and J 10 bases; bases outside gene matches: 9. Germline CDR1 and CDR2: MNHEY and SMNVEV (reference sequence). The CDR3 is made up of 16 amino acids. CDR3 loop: CASSLSMTGLRSPLHF. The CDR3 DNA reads TGTGCCAGCAGTTTATCAATGACAGGGTTGAGGTCACCCCTCCACTTT.

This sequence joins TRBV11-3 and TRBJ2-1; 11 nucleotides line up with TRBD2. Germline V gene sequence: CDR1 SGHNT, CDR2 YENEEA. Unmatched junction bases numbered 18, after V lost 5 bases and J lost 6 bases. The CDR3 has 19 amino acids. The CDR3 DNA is TGTGCCAGCAGCCGTAGAAACAATTTAGCGGGGGGGTTTGGCAATGAGCAGTTCTTC. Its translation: CASSRRNNLAGGFGNEQFF.

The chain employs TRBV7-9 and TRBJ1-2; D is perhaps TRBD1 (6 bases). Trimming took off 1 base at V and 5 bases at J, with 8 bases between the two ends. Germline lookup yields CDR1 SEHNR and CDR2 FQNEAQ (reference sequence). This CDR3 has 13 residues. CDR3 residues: CASSLGTGYGYTF. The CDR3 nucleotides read TGTGCCAGCAGCTTAGGAACAGGGTATGGCTACACCTTC.

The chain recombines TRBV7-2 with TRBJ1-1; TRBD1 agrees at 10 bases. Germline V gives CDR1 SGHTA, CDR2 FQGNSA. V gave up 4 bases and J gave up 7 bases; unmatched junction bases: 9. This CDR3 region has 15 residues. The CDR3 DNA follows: TGTGCCAGCAGCTCCAGCCGGGACAGGGGTAGTGAAGCTTTCTTT. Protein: CASSSSRDRGSEAFF.

Here the CDR3 DNA reads TGTGCCAGCAGCCCCCTACGGGGTCCTGGCTACACCTTC. Translated: CASSPLRGPGYTF. The chain has TRBV13 and TRBJ1-2, with D hard to call. CDR1 is PRHDT and CDR2 is FYEKMQ in the germline V gene (reference sequence). This CDR3 is 13 amino acids long. Trimming left V 5 bases short and J 7 bases short, with 14 bases between. Full variable domain (remainder filled in from reference TRBV13 and TRBJ1-2): AAGVIQSPRHLIKEKRETATLKCYPIPRHDTVYWYQQGPGQDPQFLISFYEKMQSDKGSIPDRFSAQQFSDYHSELNMSSLELGDSALYFCASSPLRGPGYTFGSGTRLTVV.

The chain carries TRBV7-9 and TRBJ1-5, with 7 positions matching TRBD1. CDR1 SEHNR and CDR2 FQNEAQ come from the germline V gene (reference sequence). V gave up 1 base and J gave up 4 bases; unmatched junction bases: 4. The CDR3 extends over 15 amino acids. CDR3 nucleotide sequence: TGTGCCAGCAGCTTAGAGAGGGGACAGAATCAGCCCCAGCATTTT. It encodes CASSLERGQNQPQHF.

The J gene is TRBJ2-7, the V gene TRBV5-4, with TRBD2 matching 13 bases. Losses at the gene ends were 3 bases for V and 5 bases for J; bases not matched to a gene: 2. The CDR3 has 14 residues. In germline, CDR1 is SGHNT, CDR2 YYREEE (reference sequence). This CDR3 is CASSYGLAGDEQYF. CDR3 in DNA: TGTGCCAGCAGCTACGGACTAGCGGGAGACGAGCAGTACTTC.

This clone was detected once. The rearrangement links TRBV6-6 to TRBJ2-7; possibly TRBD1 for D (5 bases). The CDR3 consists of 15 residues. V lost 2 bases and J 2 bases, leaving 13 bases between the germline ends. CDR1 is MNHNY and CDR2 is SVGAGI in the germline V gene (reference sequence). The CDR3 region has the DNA TGTGCCAGCAGTTACAAAGGGGCGCCTGCCTACGAGCAGTACTTC. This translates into CASSYKGAPAYEQYF.

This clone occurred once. CDR3: CASSDGWEGTDTQYF. The CDR3 region has the DNA TGTGCCAGCAGTGATGGGTGGGAGGGCACAGATACGCAGTATTTT. V gene TRBV2 combines with J gene TRBJ2-3; tentative D call: TRBD2 (6 bases). Germline loops: CDR1 SNHLY, CDR2 FYNNEI. This CDR3 region has 15 residues. Deletions cut 3 bases from V and 1 base from J, with 11 bases between.